A selection of T cell receptor beta chains follows, all from one sample in a study of CD8+CD57+ T cells in acquired aplastic anemia. MiXCR was run by TCRdb on the reads, yielding one entry per CDR3 protein. The profile shows about 160,000 distinct CDR3 sequences, 65% to 75% of them singletons. Specimen: sorted CD4+, CD8+, or CD8+CD57+ T cells (not recorded which) from PBMCs. Receptors were obtained from a human donor with aplastic anemia. The conserved cysteine and the conserved F or W are not part of the CDR3 here. The order of the fields is CDR3 protein, V gene, J gene, CDR3 length, D gene. D genes are given only for firm matches.

ASRASGGLRDSPLH,TRBV2,TRBJ1-6,14,TRBD1
ASCPRQNTEAF,TRBV19,TRBJ1-1,11,-
ASSITGTRRSDTQY,TRBV7-8,TRBJ2-3,14,TRBD2
ASSSTSGKETQY,TRBV12-3/TRBV12-4,TRBJ2-5,12,TRBD2
ASSVTGKETQY,TRBV5-1,TRBJ2-5,11,TRBD1
ASSPTGGSQY,TRBV2,TRBJ2-3,10,TRBD1
ASGGGASINEQF,TRBV2,TRBJ2-1,12,-
ASSLAGSYEQY,TRBV7-6,TRBJ2-7,11,-
AGSDGVYGYT,TRBV2,TRBJ1-2,10,-
ASSRHLDRVPGANVLT,TRBV4-1,TRBJ2-6,16,TRBD1
SAPGGGVYEQY,TRBV20-1,TRBJ2-7,11,TRBD2
ATRQVAGNNEQF,TRBV25-1,TRBJ2-1,12,-
ASSLGSRPETQY,TRBV7-2,TRBJ2-5,12,-
ASSGRGQRYEQY,TRBV14,TRBJ2-7,12,TRBD1
ASSFGVVETQY,TRBV7-2,TRBJ2-5,11,-
ATSDPVRSYNEQF,TRBV24-1,TRBJ2-1,13,-
ASSLRQGYTEAF,TRBV7-9,TRBJ1-1,12,TRBD1
ASLRGDTQY,TRBV10-2,TRBJ2-3,9,-
ASSSSVGEQF,TRBV7-2,TRBJ2-1,10,-
ASSMPLGSLTDTQY,TRBV19,TRBJ2-3,14,-
ASSLYYATSTNYGYT,TRBV5-1,TRBJ1-2,15,-
ASRYSSTDTQY,TRBV5-1,TRBJ2-3,11,-
ASRETAEQF,TRBV10-2,TRBJ2-1,9,-
SAQGEEETQY,TRBV20-1,TRBJ2-7,10,TRBD1
ASSLSTVETQY,TRBV7-9,TRBJ2-5,11,-
SARDARNMNTEAF,TRBV20-1,TRBJ1-1,13,-
ASSLVSTGDYEQY,TRBV5-1,TRBJ2-7,13,-
ASSTGTSFYEQY,TRBV2,TRBJ2-7,12,-
ASSRTGYAEAF,TRBV5-1,TRBJ1-1,11,-
ASSDRSNQPQH,TRBV2,TRBJ1-5,11,-
ASSLRLAVNNEQF,TRBV25-1,TRBJ2-1,13,TRBD2
ASSAGQGATGSPLH,TRBV2,TRBJ1-6,14,TRBD1
ASSPGGGENEQF,TRBV7-9,TRBJ2-1,12,TRBD1
ASSYLSDSSYEQY,TRBV6-5,TRBJ2-7,13,-
SVAGTDVDYEQY,TRBV29-1,TRBJ2-7,12,TRBD1
AISRDGTDTQY,TRBV6-1,TRBJ2-3,11,-
ASSQLIVGTDTQY,TRBV6-4,TRBJ2-3,13,-
ATSEEAPSYNEQF,TRBV19,TRBJ2-1,13,-
SARATDRPTYEQY,TRBV20-1,TRBJ2-7,13,-
ASSHRGGLKTQY,TRBV27,TRBJ2-5,12,TRBD2
ASTLDPRGYEQY,TRBV7-3,TRBJ2-7,12,-